This T cell receptor beta chain was retrieved from a study of response to subunit inactivated influenza vaccine. This clonotype came up many times. Its antigen is not known. Germline values: CDR1 DFQATT, CDR2 SNEGSKA (reference sequence). The germline V and J ends were trimmed by 0 bases and 6 bases, with 13 bases remaining between them. This CDR3 spans 14 amino acids. Each CDR3 protein gets one entry after TCRdb re-called the RT-PCR reads with MiXCR. Altogether a few hundred thousand distinct CDR3 sequences are present, 10% to 11% being singletons, with the ten largest covering approximately 12%. Study-wide findings and caveats: Authors suggested each seasonal influenza vaccination recruits few new T cells.

This chain connects TRBV20-1 to TRBJ2-3, with D unresolved. The specimen comprised PBMCs from blood, sampled around seven weeks after vaccination. The source of this sequence is a man aged 50 to 60 who received an inactivated influenza vaccine. CDR3 sequence: CSARDRMLGDTQYF. Written as DNA, the CDR3 is TGCAGTGCTAGAGATAGGATGCTCGGGGATACGCAGTATTTT.